This entry lists 30 T cell receptor beta chains sequenced from one sample in a study of human T cells and chemical hapten exposure (dated by TCRdb to the early 2020s). This specimen's time point label, interpreted: patch test 1, 2 weeks after DPC sensitization. In the paper's terms, the treatment or condition label means: therapeutic diphenylcyclopropenone sensitization with weekly scalp DPC. The library was produced with RACE. The instrument given in TCRdb is NextSeq 500. TCRdb ran its own pipeline on the public reads, namely fastp trimming at Q25 and MiXCR clone calling, and kept in-frame beta chains. Rows with a matching CDR3 protein are joined into one entry that keeps the most common DNA and genes. This sample holds around 110,000 distinct CDR3 sequences; around 10% were observed only once. Roughly 1.3% of the sample is held by the ten biggest clonotypes. The material sequenced was whole blood, taken in connection with sensitization to the hapten diphenylcyclopropenone (DPC). The receptor set was obtained from a woman aged 50 to 60 with alopecia areata. Some clones in this sample may be carry-over from other donors' samples.

This clonotype came up a few times. CDR3 DNA: TGTGCCAGTAGCGAAACCAGGGGCGCGGATCAGCCCCAGCATTTT. Its translation is CASSETRGADQPQHF. V gene TRBV19 combines with J gene TRBJ1-5, with D perhaps matching TRBD1 (6 bases). The CDR3 loop spans 15 amino acids. Germline V CDR1 and CDR2: LNHDA, SQIVND (reference sequence). Trimming cost V 6 bases and J 5 bases, with 17 bases left between them.

The V gene is TRBV4-2, the J gene TRBJ2-3; 11 positions agree with TRBD2. V lost 0 bases and J lost 4; bases outside the gene matches: 12. CDR1 LGHNA and CDR2 YNFKEQ come from the germline V gene. The CDR3 contains 19 residues. CDR3 residues: CASSQDPSGGSRMADTQYF. The CDR3 DNA sequence: TGTGCCAGCAGCCAAGATCCTAGCGGGGGGTCGAGGATGGCAGATACGCAGTATTTT.

This clonotype was seen a few times. V gene TRBV7-9 combines with J gene TRBJ2-7; D not resolved. The V end was cut by 1 base, the J end by 2 bases, with 15 bases between. The CDR3 sequence is 16 residues long. Looked up from germline, CDR1 is SEHNR and CDR2 is FQNEAQ (reference sequence). The CDR3 nucleotides read TGTGCCAGCAGCTTAGAATCGGTCCAGCTTACCTACGAGCAGTACTTC. Its translation is CASSLESVQLTYEQYF.

This clonotype was seen a handful of times. This rearrangement joins TRBV4-2 to TRBJ1-5; TRBD1 might be the D (6 bases). Germline V lookup: CDR1 LGHNA, CDR2 YNFKEQ. This CDR3 is 14 amino acids long. V lost 0 bases and J 7 bases, leaving 10 bases between the germline ends. CDR3 coding DNA: TGTGCCAGCAGCCAAGAACAGGGAAGACAGCCCCAGCATTTT. Residues: CASSQEQGRQPQHF.

This clonotype was counted many times. The gene calls are TRBV7-2 and TRBJ2-2, with D possibly being TRBD1 (5 bases). Germline V gene sequence: CDR1 SGHTA, CDR2 FQGNSA. CDR3 size: 14 residues. Trimming removed 6 bases at V and 3 bases at J, with 11 bases between. CDR3 nucleotide sequence: TGTGCCAGCAGATCTTGGGGCGACACCGGGGAGCTGTTTTTT. It codes for CASRSWGDTGELFF. Full variable domain (remainder filled in from reference TRBV7-2 and TRBJ2-2): GAGVSQSPSNKVTEKGKDVELRCDPISGHTALYWYRQSLGQGLEFLIYFQGNSAPDKSGLPSDRFSAERTGGSVSTLTIQRTQQEDSAVYLCASRSWGDTGELFFGEGSRLTVL.

The V and J genes are TRBV27 and TRBJ2-3; D possibly corresponds to TRBD2 (5 bases). Germline V gene sequence: CDR1 MNHEY, CDR2 SMNVEV (reference sequence). Trimming left V 0 bases short and J 6 bases short, with 22 bases between. This CDR3 contains 18 residues. CDR3 sequence: CASSLSGGGRGLSDTQYF. The CDR3 bases are TGTGCCAGCAGTTTATCTGGCGGAGGACGAGGCCTGTCCGATACGCAGTATTTT.

This clonotype has only a few counts. V is TRBV12-3 or TRBV12-4 and J is TRBJ2-2; D not certain. V dropped 6 bases and J dropped 2 bases, with 13 bases sitting between them. This CDR3 is built from 15 residues. CDR3 region: CASRRTAANTGELFF. CDR3 in DNA: TGTGCCAGCAGGCGGACGGCCGCAAACACCGGGGAGCTGTTTTTT.

This clonotype came up many times. The chain combines TRBV27 with TRBJ1-5; weak D call: TRBD1 (6 bases). From germline, CDR1 is MNHEY and CDR2 SMNVEV (reference sequence). The CDR3 loop spans 15 amino acids. V gave up 6 bases and J gave up 0 bases, with 12 bases separating them. The CDR3 coding sequence is TGTGCCAGCAGGACGGACAGATCTAGCAATCAGCCCCAGCATTTT. Its protein is CASRTDRSSNQPQHF.

The rearrangement links TRBV4-2 to TRBJ1-3; the D is unclear. The CDR3 is made up of 17 amino acids. Per the germline V gene, CDR1 is LGHNA and CDR2 is YNFKEQ. The V end lost 0 bases, the J end lost 0 bases, and 12 bases lay between the germline ends. This chain's CDR3 is CASSQDKSSFSGNTIYF. The DNA for the CDR3 is TGTGCCAGCAGCCAAGATAAGAGTTCCTTCTCTGGAAACACCATATATTTT.

This clonotype was detected only a few times. This sequence joins TRBV7-2 and TRBJ2-3; D unclear. Trimming left V 5 bases short and J 6 bases short, with 12 bases between. The germline V gene has CDR1 SGHTA and CDR2 FQGNSA. This CDR3 has 13 residues. This chain's CDR3 is CASSRFMLDTQYF. DNA for the CDR3: TGTGCCAGCAGCCGATTTATGTTGGATACGCAGTATTTT.

The V gene is TRBV29-1, the J gene TRBJ1-2, with D possibly TRBD1 on 5 matching bases. The V and J ends lost 7 bases and 3 bases respectively, with 12 bases between them. This CDR3 region has 12 residues. Germline lookup yields CDR1 SQVTM and CDR2 ANQGSEA. CDR3 nucleotide sequence: TGCAGCGCGGCGGGGACCTACTATGGCTACACCTTC. It specifies CSAAGTYYGYTF.

This clonotype has at least ten counts. This chain joins TRBV10-2 and TRBJ2-1, with TRBD2 matching 7 bases. Per germline, CDR1 WSHSY and CDR2 SAAADI. The V and J ends lost 6 bases and 8 bases, in that order; junction bases with no gene match: 7. This CDR3 is 13 amino acids long. The chain's CDR3 is CASRTAGNDEQFF. Written as DNA, the CDR3 is TGCGCCAGCAGGACAGCGGGAAACGATGAGCAGTTCTTC.

This clonotype has ten or more counts. This chain connects TRBV20-1 to TRBJ1-5; D uncertain. The germline V and J ends were trimmed by 1 base and 3 bases, with 16 bases remaining between them. Germline values: CDR1 DFQATT, CDR2 SNEGSKA (reference sequence). The CDR3 totals 16 residues. CDR3: CSARAPWGNSNQPQHF. In nucleotides, the CDR3 is TGCAGTGCTAGAGCCCCGTGGGGAAACTCCAATCAGCCCCAGCATTTT.

J is TRBJ1-1 and V is TRBV7-2; no definite D call. Trimming took off 5 bases at V and 11 bases at J, with 18 bases between the two ends. CDR1 and CDR2 (germline): SGHTA, FQGNSA. This CDR3 spans 13 amino acids. CDR3 in amino acids: CASSIAVRGSAFF. CDR3 nucleotides: TGTGCCAGCAGCATTGCAGTACGGGGTTCGGCTTTCTTT. The complete variable domain, with remaining parts taken from reference TRBV7-2 and TRBJ1-1, reads GAGVSQSPSNKVTEKGKDVELRCDPISGHTALYWYRQSLGQGLEFLIYFQGNSAPDKSGLPSDRFSAERTGGSVSTLTIQRTQQEDSAVYLCASSIAVRGSAFFGQGTRLTVV.

V and J are TRBV9 and TRBJ1-1, with D unclear. Germline V gene sequence: CDR1 SGDLS, CDR2 YYNGEE. With 0 bases removed from V and 5 bases from J, the gap between germline ends came to 14 bases. CDR3 length: 15 residues. The CDR3 sequence: CASSVGGGWSTEAFF. CDR3 bases: TGTGCCAGCAGCGTAGGGGGAGGGTGGAGTACTGAAGCTTTCTTT.

The chain employs TRBV28 and TRBJ1-6, with TRBD1 matching over 7 bases. The V segment lost 8 bases and the J segment 9 bases; nucleotides outside the gene matches: 10. From germline, CDR1 is MDHEN and CDR2 SYDVKM. The CDR3 loop spans 14 amino acids. CDR3 coding DNA: TGTGCCAGCCTCTCTTTGACAGGGACTTCACCCCTCCACTTT. This sequence encodes CASLSLTGTSPLHF.

V usage is TRBV7-8 and J usage is TRBJ1-2; 9 nucleotides agree with TRBD1. CDR3 length equals 17 residues. Germline V lookup: CDR1 SGHVS, CDR2 FQNEAQ. The ends lost 0 bases at V and 3 bases at J; junction bases unmatched: 8. The CDR3 region is CASSLATAGDRDYGYTF. The CDR3 DNA sequence: TGTGCCAGCAGCTTAGCCACTGCGGGGGACAGGGACTATGGCTACACCTTC.

This clonotype was recorded at least ten times. The chain employs TRBV12-3 or TRBV12-4 and TRBJ1-1; D might be TRBD1 (5 bases). Deletions cut 2 bases from V and 3 bases from J, with 10 bases between. The CDR3 is made up of 14 amino acids. The CDR3 reads CASSLPGFDTEAFF. CDR3 DNA: TGTGCCAGCAGTTTACCAGGGTTCGACACTGAAGCTTTCTTT.

This clonotype was found many times. The V and J genes are TRBV5-1 and TRBJ2-7; 9 nucleotides agree with TRBD2. J was trimmed by 0 bases and V by 2 bases; bases with no gene match: 3. The CDR3 has 15 residues. Germline CDR1 SGHRS, CDR2 YFSETQ. CDR3 DNA sequence: TGCGCCAGCAGCTTACTAGCGGGCTTCTCCTACGAGCAGTACTTC. Its protein is CASSLLAGFSYEQYF. Complete variable domain (other parts from reference TRBV5-1 and TRBJ2-7): KAGVTQTPRYLIKTRGQQVTLSCSPISGHRSVSWYQQTPGQGLQFLFEYFSETQRNKGNFPGRFSGRQFSNSRSEMNVSTLELGDSALYLCASSLLAGFSYEQYFGPGTRLTVT.

This clonotype has just a few counts. V usage is TRBV29-1 and J usage is TRBJ2-5; 7 bases map to TRBD2. Trimming removed 5 bases from V and 2 bases from J; junction bases left unmatched: 11. CDR3 length: 15 residues. Germline loops: CDR1 SQVTM, CDR2 ANQGSEA. Here the CDR3 reads CSVTRIPGGQETQYF. CDR3 coding DNA: TGCAGCGTTACCCGGATCCCCGGGGGGCAAGAGACCCAGTACTTC.

The CDR3 coding sequence is TGCAGTGCTAGAGATGCGGGGAGCACAGATACGCAGTATTTT. Encoded protein: CSARDAGSTDTQYF. The chain recombines TRBV20-1 with TRBJ2-3, with a possible D match to TRBD2 (6 bases). The CDR3 is 14 amino acids. With 0 bases removed from V and 0 bases from J, the gap between germline ends came to 7 bases. Looked up from germline, CDR1 is DFQATT and CDR2 is SNEGSKA (reference sequence).

The V gene is TRBV6-5, the J gene TRBJ2-7; D tentatively reads TRBD1 or TRBD2 (5 bases each). Per germline, CDR1 MNHEY and CDR2 SVGAGI. CDR3 length: 15 amino acids. Trimming stripped 5 bases from V and 5 bases from J, with 19 bases between. The CDR3 loop reads CASSPAGTRRHEQYF. DNA of the CDR3: TGTGCCAGCAGTCCCGCCGGGACCCGGAGGCACGAGCAGTACTTC.

The V and J genes are TRBV5-1 and TRBJ2-4, with TRBD1 as a possible D gene (5 bases). V lost 0 bases to trimming and J lost 5 bases, with 9 bases between them. In germline, CDR1 is SGHRS, CDR2 YFSETQ. CDR3 length equals 14 residues. The CDR3 spells CASSLAVGENIQYF. CDR3 DNA: TGCGCCAGCAGCTTGGCTGTAGGGGAAAACATTCAGTACTTC.

This clonotype was seen repeatedly, ten times or more. The chain carries TRBV5-1 and TRBJ2-5, with D unresolved. The ends were cut back, 0 bases at V and 2 bases at J, with 8 bases in the middle. The germline gives CDR1 SGHRS, CDR2 YFSETQ. This CDR3 has 14 amino acids. CDR3 loop: CASSLGVRQETQYF. The CDR3 nucleotides are TGCGCCAGCAGCTTGGGAGTCAGACAAGAGACCCAGTACTTC.

This clonotype came up many times. The V and J genes are TRBV5-1 and TRBJ2-5; weak D call: TRBD1 (6 bases). Germline CDR1 is SGHRS and CDR2 is YFSETQ. The germline V and J ends were trimmed by 2 bases and 5 bases, with 10 bases remaining between them. This CDR3 is built from 13 residues. CDR3 amino acids: CASSLGQGETQYF. CDR3 in DNA: TGCGCCAGCAGCTTAGGGCAGGGGGAGACCCAGTACTTC. The variable domain in full, completed from reference TRBV5-1 and TRBJ2-5, reads KAGVTQTPRYLIKTRGQQVTLSCSPISGHRSVSWYQQTPGQGLQFLFEYFSETQRNKGNFPGRFSGRQFSNSRSEMNVSTLELGDSALYLCASSLGQGETQYFGPGTRLLVL.

The chain couples TRBV7-9 to TRBJ2-2, with 10 nucleotides matching TRBD2. The CDR3 consists of 16 residues. V gave up 5 bases and J gave up 3 bases; unmatched junction bases: 6. Germline CDR1 SEHNR, CDR2 FQNEAQ (reference sequence). CDR3 sequence (DNA): TGTGCCAGCAGCGAGGATAGCGGGAGGTACACCGGGGAGCTGTTTTTT. Its translation: CASSEDSGRYTGELFF.

This clonotype was recorded at least ten times. V and J are TRBV12-3 or TRBV12-4 and TRBJ1-5, with 9 bases lining up with TRBD1. Unmatched junction bases numbered 8, after V lost 6 bases and J lost 2 bases. This CDR3 has 16 amino acids. CDR3 residues: CASSSPRDRGNQPQHF. In DNA form, the CDR3 reads TGTGCCAGCAGCTCCCCCAGGGACAGGGGCAATCAGCCCCAGCATTTT.

The chain links TRBV28 to TRBJ2-3; D possibly corresponds to TRBD2 (5 bases). Germline assignment: CDR1 MDHEN and CDR2 SYDVKM. The CDR3 is 13 amino acids. V lost 9 bases to trimming and J lost 2 bases, with 12 bases between them. CDR3 region: CARRRPHTDTQYF. CDR3 DNA sequence: TGTGCCAGAAGGAGGCCACACACAGATACGCAGTATTTT. Together with reference TRBV28 and TRBJ2-3, the CDR3 gives the full variable domain: DVKVTQSSRYLVKRTGEKVFLECVQDMDHENMFWYRQDPGLGLRLIYFSYDVKMKEKGDIPEGYSVSREKKERFSLILESASTNQTSMYLCARRRPHTDTQYFGPGTRLTVL.

The chain carries TRBV19 and TRBJ1-2; D call uncertain. The germline V gene has CDR1 LNHDA and CDR2 SQIVND (reference sequence). Between the trimmed V and J ends, which lost 7 bases and 4 bases, there was a span of 16 bases. The CDR3 runs 14 residues. CDR3 sequence reads: CASNSDRAGYGYTF. The CDR3 region has the DNA TGTGCCAGTAACTCAGACCGAGCGGGCTATGGCTACACCTTC.

This clonotype was seen repeatedly, ten times or more. This chain links TRBV27 with TRBJ2-7; 12 bases agree with TRBD1. The CDR3 has 13 residues. The germline V gene encodes CDR1 MNHEY and CDR2 SMNVEV (reference sequence). The V segment lost 8 bases and the J segment 4 bases; nucleotides outside the gene matches: 3. Written as DNA, the CDR3 is TGTGCCAGCGGGGGACAGGGGGCATACGAGCAGTACTTC. Its translation is CASGGQGAYEQYF.